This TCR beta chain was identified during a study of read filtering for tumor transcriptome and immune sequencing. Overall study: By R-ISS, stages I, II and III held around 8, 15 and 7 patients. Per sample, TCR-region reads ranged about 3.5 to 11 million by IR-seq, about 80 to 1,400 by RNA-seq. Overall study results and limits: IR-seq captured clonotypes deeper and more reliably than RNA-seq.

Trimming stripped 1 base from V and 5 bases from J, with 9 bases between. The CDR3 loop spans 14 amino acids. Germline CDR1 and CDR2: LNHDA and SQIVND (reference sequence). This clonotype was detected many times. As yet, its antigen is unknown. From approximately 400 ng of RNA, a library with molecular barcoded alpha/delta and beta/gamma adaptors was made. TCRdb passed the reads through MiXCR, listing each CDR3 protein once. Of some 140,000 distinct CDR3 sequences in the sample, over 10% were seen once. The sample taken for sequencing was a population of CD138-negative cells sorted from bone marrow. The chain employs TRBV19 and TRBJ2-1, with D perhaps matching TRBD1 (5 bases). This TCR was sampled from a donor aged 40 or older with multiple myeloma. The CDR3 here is CASSIVGRDNEQFF. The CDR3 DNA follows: TGTGCCAGTAGTATAGTCGGCAGGGACAATGAGCAGTTCTTC.